This T cell receptor (beta chain) was documented in a study of T-cell reconstitution after alpha-beta-depleted transplantation in children. Study-level findings and limits: After one year, T-cell counts and TCRbeta diversity mostly came from new T cells. The study traced high day-60 TCRbeta diversity in some patients to surviving recipient T cells and thymic progenitors. The study reportedly traced alpha-beta T cells about two months after transplant to several hundred expanded graft clones.

This sample's TCRbeta library carried unique molecular identifier barcodes. TCRdb independently ran MiXCR on the PCR reads; one entry per CDR3 protein. The repertoire holds 100,000 or so distinct CDR3 sequences, with roughly a sixth as singletons. Worth noting for this clonotype: The antigen remains undetermined.

V gave up 4 bases and J gave up 3 bases; unmatched junction bases: 5. Germline V lookup: CDR1 SGHKS, CDR2 YYEKEE (reference sequence). The CDR3 length is 14 residues. The sequence derives from a male patient aged 2-9 years who had a stem cell transplant for acute lymphoblastic leukemia, so the T cells may come from the graft donor. Sequencing was performed on PBMCs, mostly from graft donor cells, taken 180 days after TCRalphabeta/CD19-depleted stem cell transplant. The chain recombines TRBV5-5 with TRBJ2-5; 8 bases match TRBD1. CDR3 sequence reads: CASSIGQGEETQYF. The CDR3 DNA sequence: TGTGCCAGCAGCATAGGACAGGGAGAAGAGACCCAGTACTTC.